This TCR beta chain was recorded in a study of spatial heterogeneity in lung cancer. Study at large: Counts of TCR transcripts in tumor regions tracked strongly with a T cell module score that came from matched bulk RNA-seq. Study conclusions and caveats: Higher tumor mutation counts went along with higher counts of expanded intratumoral alpha and beta TCRs.

Every molecule of TCR cDNA had its own unique molecular identifier. One entry per CDR3 protein results from TCRdb running MiXCR on the 5' RACE reads. This sample has roughly 10,000 distinct CDR3 sequences, with about 8.5% found just once. Points on this clonotype: Its antigen is still unknown.

V lost 2 bases and J lost 3, with 10 bases in between. The CDR3 runs to 14 residues. Described time point: sample taken at primary tumor resection. Untreated early-stage non-small cell lung cancer patients, around 70 in total, were the donors. No cells were sorted before sequencing. The whole RNA sequenced was extracted from tumor, nontumor lung or frozen PBMC. This TCR was sampled from a male donor with early-stage non-small cell lung cancer. Sequencing used lung tumor tissue, obtained at surgery. The chain has TRBV12-3 or TRBV12-4 and TRBJ1-1; D remains unclear. CDR3 DNA sequence: TGTGCCAGCAGTTTACCGGCGGGATACACTGAAGCTTTCTTT. Residues: CASSLPAGYTEAFF.